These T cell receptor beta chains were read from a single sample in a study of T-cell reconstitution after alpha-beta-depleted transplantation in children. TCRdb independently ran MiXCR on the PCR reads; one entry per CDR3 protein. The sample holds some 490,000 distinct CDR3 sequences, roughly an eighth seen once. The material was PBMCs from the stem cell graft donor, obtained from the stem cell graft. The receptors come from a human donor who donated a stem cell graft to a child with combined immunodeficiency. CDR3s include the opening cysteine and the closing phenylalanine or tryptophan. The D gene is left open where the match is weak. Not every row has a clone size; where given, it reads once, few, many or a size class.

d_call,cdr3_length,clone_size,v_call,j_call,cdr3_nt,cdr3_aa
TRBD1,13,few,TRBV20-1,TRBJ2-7,TGCAGTGCCGGGGACAGGGGCAACTACGAGCAGTACTTC,CSAGDRGNYEQYF
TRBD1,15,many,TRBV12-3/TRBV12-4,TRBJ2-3,TGTGCCAGCAGTTTCGACAGGGGATGGACAGATACGCAGTATTTT,CASSFDRGWTDTQYF
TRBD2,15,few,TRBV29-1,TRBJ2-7,TGCAGCGTTGAAGGTCTAGCGGGAGAAAGCTACGAGCAGTACTTC,CSVEGLAGESYEQYF
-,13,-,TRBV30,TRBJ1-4,TGTGCCTGCCAGGGCCGGGGTAATGAAAAACTGTTTTTT,CACQGRGNEKLFF
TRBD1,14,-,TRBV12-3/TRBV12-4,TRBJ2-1,TGTGCCAGCACTGACAGGGGCACCTACAATGAGCAGTTCTTC,CASTDRGTYNEQFF
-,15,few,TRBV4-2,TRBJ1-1,TGTGCCAGCAGCCAAGATGACGGCCAGGGCACTGAAGCTTTCTTT,CASSQDDGQGTEAFF
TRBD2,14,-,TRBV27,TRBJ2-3,TGTGCCAGCAGTCCAGGGACTAGCGTCGGTACGCAGTATTTT,CASSPGTSVGTQYF
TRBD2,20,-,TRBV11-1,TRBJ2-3,TGTGCCAGCAGGAGGGTTGAAGGACTAGCGGGCCCAAACTTGGCGAATACGCAGTATTTT,CASRRVEGLAGPNLANTQYF
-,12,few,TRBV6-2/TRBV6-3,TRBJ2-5,TGTGCCAGCAGTTACTCCCCGTTAGCCCAGTACTTC,CASSYSPLAQYF
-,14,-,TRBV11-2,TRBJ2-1,TGTGCCAGCAGCCCGACAACGAGGGATAATGAGCAGTTCTTC,CASSPTTRDNEQFF
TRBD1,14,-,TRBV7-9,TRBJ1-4,TGTGCCAGCAGCTCGGGACAGGGGTTTGAAAAACTGTTTTTT,CASSSGQGFEKLFF
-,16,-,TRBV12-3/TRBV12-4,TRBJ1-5,TGTGCCAGCAGTTTTGAGGACAGCTATAGCAATCAGCCCCAGCATTTT,CASSFEDSYSNQPQHF
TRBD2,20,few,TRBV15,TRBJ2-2,TGTGCCACCAGCCGTGGGCACGGGACTAGCGGGGGGTCGAACACCGGGGAGCTGTTTTTT,CATSRGHGTSGGSNTGELFF
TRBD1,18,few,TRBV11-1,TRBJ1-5,TGTGCCAGCAGCTTCGGGACAGGCTTTGCTGTTGGCAATCAGCCCCAGCATTTT,CASSFGTGFAVGNQPQHF
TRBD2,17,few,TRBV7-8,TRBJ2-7,TGTGCCAGCAGCTCCCGAGGGGAGGGAGCGGGAGATTACGAGCAGTACTTC,CASSSRGEGAGDYEQYF
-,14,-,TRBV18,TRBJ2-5,TGTGCCAGCTCAGCAGGGGGGTACGAAGAGACCCAGTACTTC,CASSAGGYEETQYF
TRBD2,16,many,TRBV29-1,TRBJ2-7,TGCAGCGTTGAGTTCCGGACTAGCGGGAACACCTACGAGCAGTACTTC,CSVEFRTSGNTYEQYF
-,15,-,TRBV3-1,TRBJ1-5,TGTGCCAGCAGCCAACAGGGGATAAGCAATCAGCCCCAGCATTTT,CASSQQGISNQPQHF
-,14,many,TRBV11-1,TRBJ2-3,TGTGCCAGCAGGAGGGGGGACCCAGCAGATACGCAGTATTTT,CASRRGDPADTQYF